These 22 T cell receptor beta chains were sequenced from one sample in a study of blood T cells in healthy people across ages. With a J-beta primer mix and a sample-barcoded 5' primer, a second PCR ran about 7 to 11 cycles. TCRdb reanalysed the 5' RACE reads using MiXCR and keeps one entry per CDR3 protein. The table includes roughly 1.7 million distinct CDR3 sequences, roughly 30% detected once. The sequenced sample consisted of blood. The receptors were sampled from a woman between 25 and 40 years old in good health.

This chain uses TRBV3-1 with TRBJ1-1; 7 bases fit TRBD1. CDR1 is LGHDT, CDR2 YNNKEL, per germline (reference sequence). The CDR3 extends over 16 amino acids. The trim removed 2 bases at V and 6 bases at J, leaving 12 bases unmatched. CDR3 in amino acids: CASSQWTGTADAEAFF. The CDR3 nucleotides read TGTGCCAGCAGCCAATGGACCGGGACAGCCGACGCTGAAGCTTTCTTT.

The genes are TRBV18 and TRBJ2-7, with D possibly TRBD2 on 5 matching bases. The V and J ends lost 5 bases and 7 bases respectively, with 15 bases between them. The germline gives CDR1 KGHSH, CDR2 LQKENI. The CDR3 length is 13 residues. The CDR3 here is CASSSDYLLEQYF. The CDR3 region has the DNA TGTGCCAGCTCATCTGACTACCTATTAGAGCAGTACTTC.

This clonotype was seen many times. The chain is built from TRBV29-1 and TRBJ2-3, with D possibly TRBD2 on 6 matching bases. The V end was cut by 3 bases, the J end by 1 base, with 14 bases between. The CDR3 contains 15 residues. Germline CDR1 SQVTM, CDR2 ANQGSEA. The CDR3 region is CSVDGSWGGTDTQYF. Here the CDR3 DNA reads TGCAGCGTTGATGGTTCGTGGGGGGGCACAGATACGCAGTATTTT.

This chain links TRBV20-1 with TRBJ1-2, with a possible D match to TRBD1 (6 bases). CDR1 is DFQATT, CDR2 SNEGSKA, per germline (reference sequence). The CDR3 loop spans 13 amino acids. V dropped 6 bases and J dropped 4 bases, with 15 bases sitting between them. The CDR3 DNA reads as TGCAGTGCCGCGGACAGCTGGAGCTATGGCTACACCTTC. This codes for CSAADSWSYGYTF.

This clonotype was seen a handful of times. The gene calls are TRBV29-1 and TRBJ2-5, with unresolved D. CDR1 and CDR2 (germline): SQVTM, ANQGSEA. V lost 4 bases to trimming and J lost 1 base, with 16 bases between them. This CDR3 has 15 amino acids. The CDR3 sequence: CSVVSLAAVQETQYF. DNA for the CDR3: TGCAGCGTTGTGTCTCTTGCGGCGGTCCAAGAGACCCAGTACTTC. The full variable domain, completed using reference TRBV29-1 and TRBJ2-5, is SAVISQKPSRDICQRGTSLTIQCQVDSQVTMMFWYRQQPGQSLTLIATANQGSEATYESGFVIDKFPISRPNLTFSTLTVSNMSPEDSSIYLCSVVSLAAVQETQYFGPGTRLLVL.

This clonotype was seen more than once but under ten times. The chain combines TRBV20-1 with TRBJ2-5; 7 bases match TRBD2. V lost 3 bases and J lost 5; bases outside the gene matches: 3. CDR1 DFQATT and CDR2 SNEGSKA come from the germline V gene (reference sequence). This CDR3 spans 12 amino acids. The CDR3 here is CSASSGTETQYF. In nucleotides, the CDR3 is TGCAGTGCTAGCAGCGGGACGGAGACCCAGTACTTC.

This clonotype was picked up a small number of times. The chain combines TRBV5-1 with TRBJ2-5; TRBD1 agrees at 9 bases. The V gene's germline CDR1 is SGHRS and CDR2 YFSETQ. The trim removed 0 bases at V and 5 bases at J, leaving 5 bases unmatched. CDR3 length equals 15 residues. The CDR3 reads CASSLGGQGLETQYF. CDR3 coding DNA: TGCGCCAGCAGCTTGGGGGGACAGGGTTTGGAGACCCAGTACTTC. Full variable domain (remainder filled in from reference TRBV5-1 and TRBJ2-5): KAGVTQTPRYLIKTRGQQVTLSCSPISGHRSVSWYQQTPGQGLQFLFEYFSETQRNKGNFPGRFSGRQFSNSRSEMNVSTLELGDSALYLCASSLGGQGLETQYFGPGTRLLVL.

The chain employs TRBV20-1 and TRBJ1-1, with D maybe TRBD1 (5 bases). The germline V gene encodes CDR1 DFQATT and CDR2 SNEGSKA (reference sequence). The V and J ends lost 2 bases and 5 bases respectively, with 21 bases between them. This CDR3 comprises 16 residues. The CDR3 here is CSARLPRTPLGTEAFF. The CDR3 nucleotides are TGCAGTGCTAGATTACCCCGGACACCTTTGGGGACTGAAGCTTTCTTT.

The chain recombines TRBV20-1 with TRBJ2-5; 8 bases line up with TRBD2. CDR1 is DFQATT and CDR2 is SNEGSKA in the germline V gene (reference sequence). The CDR3 length is 14 residues. Trimming took 3 bases from V and 2 from J; bases not matched to a gene: 5. This CDR3 reads CSAREGTRQETQYF. CDR3 in DNA: TGCAGTGCTAGGGAGGGGACTAGGCAAGAGACCCAGTACTTC.

This chain uses TRBV28 with TRBJ2-7; TRBD2 might be the D (5 bases). The CDR3 is made up of 14 amino acids. V was cut by 2 bases and J by 3 bases, with 11 bases left in between. CDR1 is MDHEN, CDR2 SYDVKM, per germline. The CDR3 reads CASSLLGLDYEQYF. CDR3 DNA: TGTGCCAGCAGTTTACTAGGACTTGACTACGAGCAGTACTTC.

This clonotype occurred a few times. The chain recombines TRBV9 with TRBJ2-5; no definite D call. The CDR3 contains 17 residues. Trimming stripped 0 bases from V and 4 bases from J, with 19 bases between. CDR1 and CDR2 from the germline V gene are SGDLS and YYNGEE. The CDR3, as DNA: TGTGCCAGCAGCGTAGATGATAGCTCGGGCATAAGAGAGACCCAGTACTTC. It yields the protein CASSVDDSSGIRETQYF. Full variable domain (rest looked up from reference TRBV9 and TRBJ2-5): DSGVTQTPKHLITATGQRVTLRCSPRSGDLSVYWYQQSLDQGLQFLIQYYNGEERAKGNILERFSAQQFPDLHSELNLSSLELGDSALYFCASSVDDSSGIRETQYFGPGTRLLVL.

The CDR3: CASSISRTSGTDTQYF. Here the CDR3 DNA reads TGTGCCAGCAGTATAAGTAGGACTAGCGGCACAGATACGCAGTATTTT. The gene calls are TRBV9 and TRBJ2-3; 9 nucleotides match TRBD2. Germline CDR1 is SGDLS and CDR2 is YYNGEE. The CDR3 totals 16 residues. The V and J ends lost 5 bases and 1 base, in that order; junction bases with no gene match: 8.

The chain has TRBV20-1 and TRBJ2-5, with D possibly being TRBD1 or TRBD2 (5 bases each). V was cut by 6 bases and J by 11 bases, with 25 bases left in between. From germline, CDR1 is DFQATT and CDR2 SNEGSKA (reference sequence). This CDR3 comprises 14 residues. The CDR3 spells CSARRQNKDGEQYF. CDR3 in DNA: TGCAGTGCCCGGCGACAGAATAAAGATGGGGAGCAGTACTTC.

This chain links TRBV6-1 with TRBJ1-6; D unclear. The CDR3 extends over 14 amino acids. Germline CDR1 MNHNS, CDR2 SASEGT. V was shortened by 1 base and J by 6 bases, with 7 bases between the two germline ends. CDR3 residues: CASSEGVSNSPLHF. DNA for the CDR3: TGTGCCAGCAGTGAAGGGGTCTCTAATTCACCCCTCCACTTT.

The V and J genes are TRBV5-1 and TRBJ2-5, with a weak D call TRBD2 (5 bases). Trimming cost V 2 bases and J 5 bases, with 16 bases left between them. This CDR3 is 15 amino acids long. In germline, CDR1 is SGHRS, CDR2 YFSETQ. The CDR3 bases are TGCGCCAGCAGCTTCCGACTACCTGATAAGGAGACCCAGTACTTC. Amino acids: CASSFRLPDKETQYF.

The V and J genes are TRBV28 and TRBJ2-3; D is possibly TRBD1 (6 bases). This CDR3 has 15 residues. The V and J ends lost 3 bases and 5 bases respectively, with 15 bases between them. The V gene's germline CDR1 is MDHEN and CDR2 SYDVKM. The DNA of the CDR3 is TGTGCCAGCAGTTTCCGAGGGTCAGGGGAAGATACGCAGTATTTT. It yields the protein CASSFRGSGEDTQYF. Looking up the rest from reference TRBV28 and TRBJ2-3 gives the full variable domain: DVKVTQSSRYLVKRTGEKVFLECVQDMDHENMFWYRQDPGLGLRLIYFSYDVKMKEKGDIPEGYSVSREKKERFSLILESASTNQTSMYLCASSFRGSGEDTQYFGPGTRLTVL.

CDR3 loop: CALIGNRGHEQYF. CDR3 DNA sequence: TGTGCCTTGATCGGGAACAGGGGGCACGAGCAGTACTTC. The chain links TRBV30 to TRBJ2-7, with TRBD1 matching 9 bases. Losses at the gene ends were 7 bases for V and 5 bases for J; bases not matched to a gene: 9. The CDR3 runs 13 residues. CDR1 and CDR2 (germline): GTSNPN, SVGIG (reference sequence).

The V call is TRBV5-1, the J call TRBJ1-1; the D is unclear. V was pared by 0 bases and J by 0 bases, with 12 bases between. The CDR3 is 16 residues long. CDR1 SGHRS and CDR2 YFSETQ come from the germline V gene. DNA for the CDR3: TGCGCCAGCAGCTTGGACGCAGATTACATGAACACTGAAGCTTTCTTT. Protein: CASSLDADYMNTEAFF.

The chain has TRBV27 and TRBJ2-1, with D perhaps TRBD2 (5 bases). The V gene's germline CDR1 is MNHEY and CDR2 SMNVEV (reference sequence). This CDR3 is built from 12 residues. Trimming took off 3 bases at V and 10 bases at J, with 10 bases between the two ends. The CDR3 DNA reads TGTGCCAGCAGTTTGGGAGTGAGAGAGCAGTTCTTC. It encodes CASSLGVREQFF.

This clonotype has only a few counts. V gene TRBV20-1 combines with J gene TRBJ2-5; 7 nucleotides align to TRBD2. V lost 6 bases and J lost 1; bases outside the gene matches: 23. Germline CDR1 and CDR2: DFQATT and SNEGSKA (reference sequence). The CDR3 spans 19 residues. The CDR3 reads CSANSIAGSGVSIQETQYF. The CDR3 DNA sequence: TGCAGTGCCAACTCTATAGCGGGCAGTGGGGTGTCGATCCAAGAGACCCAGTACTTC.

The rearrangement uses TRBV6-5 and TRBJ2-1; D unclear. The CDR3 consists of 13 residues. Trimming stripped 0 bases from V and 8 bases from J, with 8 bases between. Germline CDR1 and CDR2: MNHEY and SVGAGI. CDR3: CASSYSGYDEQFF. DNA for the CDR3: TGTGCCAGCAGTTACTCTGGGTATGATGAGCAGTTCTTC.

J is TRBJ1-2 and V is TRBV6-1, with 9 nucleotides matching TRBD1. Germline assignment: CDR1 MNHNS and CDR2 SASEGT. The junction had 5 bases not matched to a gene; V was cut back by 6 bases and J by 3 bases. The CDR3 is 14 amino acids. DNA for the CDR3: TGTGCCAGCAGGCCGGGACAGGGATACTATGGCTACACCTTC. Its protein product is CASRPGQGYYGYTF.